The TCR beta chain described here comes from a study of identical twins. A universal primer binding site was introduced by template switching. The final cDNA contained unique molecular identifiers. MiXCR, applied by TCRdb to the 5' RACE reads, yields one record per CDR3 protein. The table has hundreds of thousands of distinct CDR3 sequences, approximately 20% seen once. This clonotype came up a few times. Its antigen remains unidentified. Study conclusions and caveats: The more abundant beta clonotypes in cord blood had fewer insertions, and memory repertoires did not show this.

The same sample was also studied in work on yellow fever vaccine responses in identical twins.

This receptor was taken from a woman under 30 in good health. Sequencing was done on a sample of CD4+ T cells sorted from blood.

The CDR3 is CASSVRASGISGLVNEQFF. In DNA form, the CDR3 reads TGTGCCAGCAGCGTAAGGGCTAGCGGGATTTCCGGGTTGGTGAATGAGCAGTTCTTC. V usage is TRBV9 and J usage is TRBJ2-1; 9 bases are a match to TRBD2. The CDR3 consists of 19 residues. Germline V gene data show CDR1 as SGDLS and CDR2 as YYNGEE. The V segment lost 1 base and the J segment 7 bases; nucleotides outside the gene matches: 18.